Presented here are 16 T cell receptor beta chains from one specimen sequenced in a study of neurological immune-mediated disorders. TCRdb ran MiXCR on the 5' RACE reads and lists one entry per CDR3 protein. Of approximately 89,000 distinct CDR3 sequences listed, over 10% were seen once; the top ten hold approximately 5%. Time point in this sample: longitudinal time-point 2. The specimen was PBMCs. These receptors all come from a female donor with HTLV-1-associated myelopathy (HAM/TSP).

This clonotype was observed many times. CDR3 in amino acids: CASSLMFYRCSNQPQHF. The CDR3 region has the DNA TGTGCCAGCAGTTTAATGTTTTATAGGTGTAGCAATCAGCCCCAGCATTTT. V gene TRBV12-3 or TRBV12-4 combines with J gene TRBJ1-5; D is ambiguous. This CDR3 is 17 amino acids long. V was pared by 2 bases and J by 0 bases, with 14 bases between.

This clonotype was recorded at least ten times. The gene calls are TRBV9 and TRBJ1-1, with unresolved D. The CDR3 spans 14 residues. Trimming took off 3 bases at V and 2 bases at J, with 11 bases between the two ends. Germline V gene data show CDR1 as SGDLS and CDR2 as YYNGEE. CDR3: CASSATGVNTEAFF. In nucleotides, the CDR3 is TGTGCCAGCAGCGCCACCGGTGTAAACACTGAAGCTTTCTTT.

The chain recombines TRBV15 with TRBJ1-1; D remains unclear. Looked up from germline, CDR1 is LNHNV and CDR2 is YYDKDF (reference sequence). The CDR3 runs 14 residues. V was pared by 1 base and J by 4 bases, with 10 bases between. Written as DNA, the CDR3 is TGTGCCACCAGCAGAGGGTTAGGAATCACTGAAGCTTTCTTT. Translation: CATSRGLGITEAFF.

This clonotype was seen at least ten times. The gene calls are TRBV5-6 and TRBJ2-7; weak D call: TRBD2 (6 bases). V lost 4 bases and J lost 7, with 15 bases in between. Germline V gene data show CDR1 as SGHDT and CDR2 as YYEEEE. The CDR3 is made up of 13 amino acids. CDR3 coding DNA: TGTGCCAGCAGCACTACCTCCGGGGGAGAGCAGTACTTC. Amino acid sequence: CASSTTSGGEQYF.

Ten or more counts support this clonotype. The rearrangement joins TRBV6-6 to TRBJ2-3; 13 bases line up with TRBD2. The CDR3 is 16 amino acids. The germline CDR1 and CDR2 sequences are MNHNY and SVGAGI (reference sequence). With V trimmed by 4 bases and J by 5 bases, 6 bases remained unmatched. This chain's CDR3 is CASSSQWTSGGDTQYF. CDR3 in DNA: TGTGCCAGCAGTTCCCAGTGGACTAGCGGGGGAGATACGCAGTATTTT.

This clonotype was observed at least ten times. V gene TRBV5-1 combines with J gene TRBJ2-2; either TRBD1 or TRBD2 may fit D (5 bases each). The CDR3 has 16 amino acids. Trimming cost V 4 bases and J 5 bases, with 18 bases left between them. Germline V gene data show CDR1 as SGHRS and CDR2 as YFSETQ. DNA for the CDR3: TGCGCCAGCAGCCCTGACAGCGTCGGGATAACCGGGGAGCTGTTTTTT. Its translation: CASSPDSVGITGELFF.

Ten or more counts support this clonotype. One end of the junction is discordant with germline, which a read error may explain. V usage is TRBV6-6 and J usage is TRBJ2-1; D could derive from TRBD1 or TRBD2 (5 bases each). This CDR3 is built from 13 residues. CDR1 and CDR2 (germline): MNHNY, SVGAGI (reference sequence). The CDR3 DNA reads TGTGCCAGCAGTGGGGACGAGGGCTTGGCTTCGTCCTTC. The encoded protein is CASSGDEGLASSF.

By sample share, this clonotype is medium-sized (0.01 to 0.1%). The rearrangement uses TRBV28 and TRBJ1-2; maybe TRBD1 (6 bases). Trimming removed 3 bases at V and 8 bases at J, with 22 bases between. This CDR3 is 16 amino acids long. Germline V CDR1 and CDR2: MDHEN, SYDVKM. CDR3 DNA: TGTGCCAGCAGTTTTGGAATACAGGGACTTAGGGGCGGCTACACCTTC. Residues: CASSFGIQGLRGGYTF.

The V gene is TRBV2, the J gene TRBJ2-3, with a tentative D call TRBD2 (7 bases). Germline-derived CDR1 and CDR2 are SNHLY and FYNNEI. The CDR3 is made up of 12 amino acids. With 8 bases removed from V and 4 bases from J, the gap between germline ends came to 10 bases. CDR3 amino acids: CASGGAADTQYF. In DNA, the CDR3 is TGTGCCAGCGGGGGGGCAGCAGATACGCAGTATTTT.

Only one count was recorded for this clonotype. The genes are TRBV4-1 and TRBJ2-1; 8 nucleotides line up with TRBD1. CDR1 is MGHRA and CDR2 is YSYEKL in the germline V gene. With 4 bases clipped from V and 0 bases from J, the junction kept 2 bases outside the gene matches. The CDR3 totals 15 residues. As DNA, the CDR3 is TGCGCCAGCAGCCGGGGACAGGCCTCCTACAATGAGCAGTTCTTC. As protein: CASSRGQASYNEQFF.

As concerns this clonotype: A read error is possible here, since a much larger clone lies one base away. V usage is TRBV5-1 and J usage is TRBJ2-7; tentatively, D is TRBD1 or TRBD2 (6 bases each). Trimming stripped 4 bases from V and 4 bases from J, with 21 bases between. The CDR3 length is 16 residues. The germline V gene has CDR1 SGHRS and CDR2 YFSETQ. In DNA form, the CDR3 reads TGCGCCAGCAGCATAACTAAGGGGGGATCTACTTACGAGCAGTACTTC. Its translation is CASSITKGGSTYEQYF. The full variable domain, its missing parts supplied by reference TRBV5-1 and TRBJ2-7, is KAGVTQTPRYLIKTRGQQVTLSCSPISGHRSVSWYQQTPGQGLQFLFEYFSETQRNKGNFPGRFSGRQFSNSRSEMNVSTLELGDSALYLCASSITKGGSTYEQYFGPGTRLTVT.

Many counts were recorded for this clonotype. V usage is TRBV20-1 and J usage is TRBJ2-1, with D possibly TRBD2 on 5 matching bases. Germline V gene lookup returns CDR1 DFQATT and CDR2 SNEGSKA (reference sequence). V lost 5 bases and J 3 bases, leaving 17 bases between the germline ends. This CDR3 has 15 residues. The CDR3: CSADGGSRNYNEQFF. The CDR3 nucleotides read TGCAGTGCTGACGGAGGTTCCCGCAACTACAATGAGCAGTTCTTC.

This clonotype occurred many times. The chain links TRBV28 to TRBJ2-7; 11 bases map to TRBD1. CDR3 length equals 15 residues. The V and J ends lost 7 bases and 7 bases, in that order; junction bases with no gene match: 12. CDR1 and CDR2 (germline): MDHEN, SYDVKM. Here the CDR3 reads CASILQGTGGVEQYF. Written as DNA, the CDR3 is TGTGCCAGCATTCTACAGGGGACAGGGGGTGTAGAGCAGTACTTC.

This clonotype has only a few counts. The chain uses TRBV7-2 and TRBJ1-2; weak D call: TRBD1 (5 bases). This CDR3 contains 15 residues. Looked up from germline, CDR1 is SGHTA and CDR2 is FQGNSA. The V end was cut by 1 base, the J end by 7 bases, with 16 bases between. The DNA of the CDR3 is TGTGCCAGCAGCTTAGATATGGGGCATTGGAGTGGCTACACCTTC. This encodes CASSLDMGHWSGYTF.

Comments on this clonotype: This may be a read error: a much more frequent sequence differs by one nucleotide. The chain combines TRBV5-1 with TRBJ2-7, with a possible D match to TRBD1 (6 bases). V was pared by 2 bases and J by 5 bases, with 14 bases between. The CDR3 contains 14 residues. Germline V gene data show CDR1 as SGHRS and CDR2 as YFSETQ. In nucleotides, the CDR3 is TGCGCCAGCAGCTTTACAGGGCGAGTGAACGAGCAGTACTTC. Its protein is CASSFTGRVNEQYF.

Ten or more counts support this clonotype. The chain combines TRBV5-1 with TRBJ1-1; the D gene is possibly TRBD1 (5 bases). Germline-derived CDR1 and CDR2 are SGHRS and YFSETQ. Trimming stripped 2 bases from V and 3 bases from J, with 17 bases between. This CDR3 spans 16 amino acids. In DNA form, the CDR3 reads TGCGCCAGCAGCTTATTAGGGGCGACGGTAGACACTGAAGCTTTCTTT. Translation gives CASSLLGATVDTEAFF. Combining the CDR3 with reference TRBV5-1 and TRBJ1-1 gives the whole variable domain KAGVTQTPRYLIKTRGQQVTLSCSPISGHRSVSWYQQTPGQGLQFLFEYFSETQRNKGNFPGRFSGRQFSNSRSEMNVSTLELGDSALYLCASSLLGATVDTEAFFGQGTRLTVV.